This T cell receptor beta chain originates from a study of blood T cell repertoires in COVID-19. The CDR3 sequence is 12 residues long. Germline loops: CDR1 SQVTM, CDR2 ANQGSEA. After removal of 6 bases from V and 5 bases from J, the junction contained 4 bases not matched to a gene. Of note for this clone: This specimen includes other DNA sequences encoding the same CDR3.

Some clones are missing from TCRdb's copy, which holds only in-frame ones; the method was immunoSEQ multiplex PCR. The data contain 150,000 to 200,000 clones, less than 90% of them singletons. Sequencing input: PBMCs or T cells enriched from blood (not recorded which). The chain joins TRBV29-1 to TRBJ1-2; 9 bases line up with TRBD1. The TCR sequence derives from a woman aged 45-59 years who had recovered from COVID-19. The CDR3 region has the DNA TGCAGCGTCGGAGGACAGGGGTATGGCTACACCTTC. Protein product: CSVGGQGYGYTF.